This T cell receptor beta chain is drawn from a study of blood T cell repertoires in COVID-19. Study summary: PBMCs, B-cell-depleted T cells, or T cells provided the cDNA or gDNA that made up the material.

CDR1 and CDR2 from the germline V gene are SEHNR and FQNEAQ (reference sequence). The CDR3 is 15 amino acids. Trimming removed 3 bases from V and 0 bases from J, with 8 bases in between. The protocol was immunoSEQ multiplex PCR, while the TCRdb copy is restricted to in-frame clones and leaves out a portion. Here the sample spans about 200,000 clones, 86% being singletons. Across fewer than 25 US areas, participants ranged in age from about 18 to 100 years. Clinical history as reported by participants underpinned cohort assignment. The clonotype comes from a man between 40 and 49 years old with acute COVID-19. This chain joins TRBV7-9 and TRBJ2-2; D not certain. The sample taken for sequencing was PBMCs or T cells enriched from blood (not recorded which). The DNA of the CDR3 is TGTGCCAGCAGCTTTACTCCGGCGAACACCGGGGAGCTGTTTTTT. Its translation is CASSFTPANTGELFF. Variable domain in full (rest from reference TRBV7-9 and TRBJ2-2): DTGVSQNPRHKITKRGQNVTFRCDPISEHNRLYWYRQTLGQGPEFLTYFQNEAQLEKSRLLSDRFSAERPKGSFSTLEIQRTEQGDSAMYLCASSFTPANTGELFFGEGSRLTVL.